This TCR beta chain appears in the sequencing data of a study of blood T cell repertoires in COVID-19. Study-level information: Samples taken during acute and convalescent COVID-19 were collected in the United States, Italy and Spain. T cells, B-cell-depleted T cells, or PBMCs provided the cDNA or gDNA that served as material.

Germline V CDR1 and CDR2: KGHSH, LQKENI. The length of the CDR3 is 13 residues. The V end lost 3 bases, the J end lost 1 base, and 6 bases lay between the germline ends. Authors' data handling: Amplifying reference gene primers gave estimates of nucleated cell counts. Clones were sequenced by immunoSEQ multiplex PCR, and TCRdb holds only the in-frame ones, with some missing. That table furnishes V, J and clone size, whereas the DNA furnished D and trimming. In the table there are around 90,000 clones, just under 85% of which are singletons. The sample taken for sequencing was peripheral blood. This chain uses TRBV18 with TRBJ1-1; D remains unclear. The clonotype originates from a woman in her sixties or seventies with active or convalescent COVID-19. The CDR3 region has the DNA TGTGCCAGCTCACCCGACTCGAACACTGAAGCTTTCTTT. Amino acids: CASSPDSNTEAFF.